This paragraph reports one T cell receptor (beta chain). Its antigen remains undetermined. Base qualities are not at hand, and no much larger clone is one base apart. The data were taken from a study of cytomegalovirus exposure and HLA in healthy donors (dated by TCRdb to the late 2010s). At the level of the whole study: According to an earlier analysis of a few hundred of the donors, 150 million to 200 million T cells yielded 90 million to 140 million unique TCR beta sequences and about 280 Gb of sequence data. An early release that covered fewer than 800 HLA-typed donors contained approximately 320 gigabases of sequencing data and 80 million or so unique TCR sequences. Among the approximately 430 genotyped donors, around 81% belonged to the genetic ancestry cluster associated with self-reported Caucasian donors. A separate validation cohort of roughly 110 different subjects was used in addition to the roughly 720-subject first cohort. In a later analysis, previously published TCR beta repertoires from 666 donors were re-analyzed and high-resolution HLA genotyping was added so that TCR occurrence patterns could be studied. Several DR-DQ haplotypes were treated as single units for association and clustering because of strong linkage in the cohort. Among several hundred genotyped donors of the cohort, an average of roughly 230,000 unique TCR beta nucleotide sequences was sequenced per donor, of which about 19% were non-productive. An earlier analysis of approximately 500 of the donors applied high-throughput TCR beta sequencing to assess whether each TCR beta V gene segment acted as functional or pseudogenic. Donor age, sex, ethnicity and CMV serostatus were compiled alongside the repertoire data. To predict cytomegalovirus infection status, the study combined high-throughput TCR immunosequencing, statistical association of individual TCRs with disease status, and machine learning. Both class I and class II loci were covered by HLA typing, at four-digit resolution. A later genetic analysis used genome-wide SNP genotypes for about 65% of the roughly 700 donors, treating that subset as a discovery cohort. Rather than drawing on any new phenotypic data, the later analysis identified candidate immune exposures from TCR beta sequences and the way those sequences occurred across donors. The T cell repertoires of around 670 subjects were profiled by immunosequencing and related to cytomegalovirus serostatus. Typing coverage differed by locus: A, B, C, DRB1 and DQB1 were typed in roughly 620-640 donors, DQA1 in about 560, DPA1 in around 600, and DPB1 in 450 to 480. The study was designed to test whether signatures of past pathogen exposure could be identified by cataloging public T cell receptors. Every discovery cohort repertoire had been produced on one sequencing platform. Broader findings and caveats from the paper: Compared with the approximately 600-donor mean, donors in an Asian-associated ancestry cluster had fewer N-insertions in productive TCRs, according to a later genetic analysis. A later analysis reported that several top co-occurrence clusters appeared linked to parvovirus B19, influenza, CMV and Epstein-Barr virus. Assigning TCR associations to individual alleles was difficult when HLA alleles, especially DR and DQ, strongly co-occurred. In the study, about 150 TCR beta chains were listed as associated with cytomegalovirus. A cluster of highly shared sequence variants was judged likely to represent a technical artifact of the sequencing pipeline. This cohort had only TCR beta chains sequenced, and the lack of alpha or paired-chain data limited which features could be detected. Sequencing depth was assumed to be roughly uniform across donors in the presence/absence analyses, though that assumption may not hold. In a later analysis, HLA-associated TCR beta chains showed more clonal expansion and lower generation probabilities than non-associated chains that were equally common. Correlated functional status among segregating V segments might be attributable to linkage disequilibrium, but an unknown experimental factor could not be ruled out. The authors suggested that the approach could potentially be generalized to other disease states and immunological phenotypes. Because counts were too low, 15 to 20 rarely observed V segments, including chromosome 9 orphons, were left out of the earlier analysis of some 600 of the donors. Because HLA typing was missing for some donors at each locus, association tests included only the typed subset. Broadly in line with IMGT annotations, most TCR beta V segments showed up in productive rearrangements about 90% or about 30% of the time in an earlier analysis of 587 of the donors. In vitro tests confirmed that a few of the cytomegalovirus-associated TCR beta chains recognize cytomegalovirus antigens. A later analysis associated about 18,000 TCR beta sequences with specific HLA alleles at a false discovery rate of 0.05. Immune exposure information for the cohort was limited to CMV serostatus. A further reported finding was that TCR beta sequences accurately predicted the HLA-A and HLA-B alleles for most subjects in the first cohort. According to a later analysis, most CMV-associated TCR beta chains appeared to be HLA-restricted, and the HLA associations seemed to be driven largely by CMV exposure. The classifier was reported to diagnose cytomegalovirus status with high specificity and sensitivity in both the original and validation cohorts. A later analysis found that TCR association rates varied across HLA loci, with DRB1 alleles showing the most associated TCRs and HLA-C alleles the fewest. Some IMGT-functional V segments, including TRBV6-2 and TRBV6-3, could not be distinguished by the 87-base-pair reads and were therefore excluded. In a later genetic analysis, a missense DCLRE1C variant was associated with V-gene and J-gene trimming of TCR beta chains, and the association was replicated in an independent cohort. Most TCR sequences were seen in very few donors, while some public TCRs were found in many individuals.

Spanning cysteine to phenylalanine, the CDR3 consists of 17 amino acids. Just the 51-base CDR3 DNA is kept, in frame starting at base 1. Relative to germline, V is 3 bases shorter and J is 0 bases shorter, with 12 bases between their ends. As encoded in the germline V gene, CDR1 is SGHTA while CDR2 is FQGNSA. Library creation used the immunoSEQ multiplex PCR assay. For the multiplex PCR, a mixture combining 60 forward primers for TCR Vbeta segments and 13 reverse primers for TCR Jbeta segments was used. Amplification of the CDR3 region of rearranged TCR beta genes was performed with a multiplex PCR assay on genomic DNA. The Illumina HiSeq System was used to sequence the amplified TCR beta libraries as 87-base-pair reads. The original methods were these. In a later analysis, 70 million to 95 million unique TCR beta chains were counted across the 500 to 850 repertoires, and approximately 9.9 million of these chains were shared by at least two donors. A nearest-neighbor algorithm error-corrected the raw reads and collapsed the reads into unique sequences, merging closely related sequences to remove PCR and sequencing errors. Alignment of CDR3 sequences to IMGT reference sequences was used to assign V, D and J gene segments. Each retained sequence needed at least a six-nucleotide match to both a V gene segment and a J gene segment. A rearrangement counted as productive if the CDR3 had no stop codons and remained in frame with V and J, and every other rearrangement counted as non-productive. CDR3 was defined by IMGT convention, running from the second conserved V-encoded cysteine to the conserved J-encoded phenylalanine. The earlier analysis of some 550 of the donors excluded any sequence lacking an unambiguous match to a single V gene segment. An earlier analysis of approximately 590 of the donors called V segments functional above 56.7% productive rearrangements and segregating when the between-donor standard deviation exceeded 5%. To diagnose cytomegalovirus status from the catalog of TCR beta chain sequences, a statistical classification framework was built. V and J gene assignment, in a later analysis, came from comparing TCR nucleotide sequences with IMGT/GENE-DB human TR gene sequences. The TCRdist pipeline was used in a later analysis to assign CDR3 sequences and most-parsimonious VDJ recombination scenarios. A later analysis defined each TCR beta chain by its CDR3 amino acid sequence plus V-gene family, and excluded reads lacking a unique V-gene family. As a way to deal with suspected cross-contamination and a sequencing artifact, a later analysis dropped hundreds of nucleotide sequences that were highly shared and had low generation probability. In a later analysis, a clonal expansion index was calculated for each public chain from normalized within-repertoire ranks of inferred template counts. In a later analysis, generation probabilities were computed using a VDJ recombination model fitted to out-of-frame rearrangements, and the results were checked against IGoR. Hypergeometric tests were used in a later analysis to score TCR-TCR, TCR-HLA and TCR-CMV co-occurrence, with a repertoire-size bias correction applied to the TCR pairs. In a later analysis, false discovery rates were estimated by permuting HLA or CMV assignments 20 times. A later analysis grouped co-occurring TCRs with DBSCAN, adding TCRdist sequence similarity when clustering within HLA-allele-positive subsets. For co-occurrence clustering, repertoires with fewer than 30,000 or more than 120,000 public chains were excluded, along with five repertoires with anomalous nucleotide sharing. This is the immuneACCESS table as TCRdb keeps it, with only in-frame sequences that have V and J called. A part of the clones is gone; compared with another copy, unresolved V genes explain less than half, and the rest is unexplained. V and J calls and clone size are copied from that table; D and trimming were computed from the DNA. The sample table records about 210,000 clones; roughly four fifths of these occur just once. Roughly a tenth of the sample goes to the ten largest clones.

The cohort comprised 550 to 700 healthy bone marrow donors. Cohort members were all nominally healthy when sampled, although unrecorded immune exposures were likely present. The donor tested CMV seropositive and was one of the 289 seropositive cohort members. Each donor provided a peripheral blood sample, and peripheral blood mononuclear cells were used for TCR beta sequencing. The Qiagen DNeasy Blood Extraction Kit was used to extract genomic DNA from the blood cell samples. This chain is built from TRBV7-2 and TRBJ1-6; a weak D assignment points to TRBD1 (5 bases agree). The sequence derives from a woman aged 50 to 60 in good health and CMV-seropositive. Sequences were obtained from PBMCs. The CDR3 loop reads CASSLVGASSYNSPLHF. The DNA is TGTGCCAGCAGCTTGGTAGGGGCTAGCTCCTATAATTCACCCCTCCACTTT.